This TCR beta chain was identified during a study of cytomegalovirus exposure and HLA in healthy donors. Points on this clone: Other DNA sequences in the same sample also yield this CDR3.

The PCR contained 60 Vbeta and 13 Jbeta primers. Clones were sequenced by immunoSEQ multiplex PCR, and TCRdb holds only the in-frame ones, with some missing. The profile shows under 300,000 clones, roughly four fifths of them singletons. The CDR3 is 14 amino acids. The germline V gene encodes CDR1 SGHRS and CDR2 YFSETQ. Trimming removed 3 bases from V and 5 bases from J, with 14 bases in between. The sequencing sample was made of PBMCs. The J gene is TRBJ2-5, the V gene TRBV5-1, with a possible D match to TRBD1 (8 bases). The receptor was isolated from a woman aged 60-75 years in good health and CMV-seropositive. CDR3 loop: CASSSGQGGETQYF. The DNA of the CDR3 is TGCGCCAGCAGCTCAGGACAGGGAGGGGAGACCCAGTACTTC.